This T cell receptor beta chain was profiled in a study of PD-1 blockade in classical Hodgkin lymphoma. For the study at large: Each patient was given nivolumab 3 mg/kg through a vein every 2 weeks. The study, taken as a whole, reports: CD4+ but not CD8+ TCR diversity rose significantly by C4D1. Initiation of nivolumab under 1 year after ASCT led to exclusion of patients.

Generated by immunoSEQ multiplex PCR, the TCRdb table keeps only in-frame clones and is missing some. The sample shows about 41,000 clones, around 74% of them seen only once. Time point indicated: cycle 4 day 1 (C4D1), after 6 weeks of nivolumab. Autologous stem cell transplantation was followed by relapse in every patient, and brentuximab vedotin exposure varied. The CDR3 length is 15 residues. In germline, CDR1 is SNHLY, CDR2 FYNNEI. The V segment lost 2 bases and the J segment 7 bases; nucleotides outside the gene matches: 5. Concerning this clone: Its antigen is as yet unknown.

Sequenced material: peripheral blood mononuclear cells (PBMCs), taken before the fourth cycle of nivolumab. This TCR was sampled from a human donor with classical Hodgkin lymphoma. This rearrangement joins TRBV2 to TRBJ1-5; 10 positions match TRBD1. In nucleotides, the CDR3 is TGTGCCAGCAGTGAATTGGGGACAGGGGCGCAGCCCCAGCATTTT. Protein: CASSELGTGAQPQHF.